The sequence of this T cell receptor (beta chain) was determined in a study of shared clonotypes between healthy human individuals. Only in-frame clones appear in the TCRdb table, and some are missing; sequencing was by immunoSEQ multiplex PCR. Among millions of clones listed, around nine tenths were seen once. This clone was picked up a small number of times. The target antigen is unknown. This specimen includes other DNA sequences encoding the same CDR3. General study findings and limits: Naive subsets generally had larger estimated richness than memory subsets.

The V end was cut by 3 bases, the J end by 1 base, with 10 bases between. CDR3 length: 14 amino acids. Germline CDR1 reads SGHRS; CDR2 reads YFSETQ. The chain employs TRBV5-1 and TRBJ1-1; weak D call: TRBD1 (6 bases). Source material: naive CD4+ T cells sorted from blood. Subset denoted: CD45RA+ positively selected. This sequence was found in a man aged 18 to 30 in good health. In nucleotides, the CDR3 is TGCGCCAGCAGCTCCCAGACAGGGAACACTGAAGCTTTCTTT. Protein: CASSSQTGNTEAFF.